The T cell receptor beta chain under discussion was sequenced for a study of blood T cell repertoires in COVID-19. Turning to the study itself: Material from acute and convalescent COVID-19 was sourced from the United States, Italy and Spain. T cells, B-cell-depleted T cells, or PBMCs supplied cDNA or gDNA.

The CDR3 is 14 amino acids. Germline trimming cut 6 bases from V and 1 base from J; bases unmatched to any gene: 8. Germline CDR1 is SQVTM and CDR2 is ANQGSEA. Seattle patients were enrolled during active infection and followed longitudinally. Per the original methods: Reference gene primer amplification gave estimated nucleated cell counts. Sequencing used immunoSEQ multiplex PCR; TCRdb keeps in-frame clones, though not all of them. The V and J calls and clone size were taken over from that table, and D and trimming were inferred from the DNA. The sample consists of about 350,000 clones, more than 70% of them appearing once.

This TCR was sampled from a woman aged 55-69 years with COVID-19, enrolled during active disease. The chain combines TRBV29-1 with TRBJ1-1, with 7 bases fitting TRBD1. Sequenced: peripheral blood. CDR3 residues: CSVNSGQTNTEAFF. CDR3 DNA sequence: TGCAGCGTAAATTCGGGACAGACGAACACTGAAGCTTTCTTT.